The 10 T cell receptor beta chains below come from one sample, sequenced in a study of shared clonotypes between healthy human individuals. Produced via immunoSEQ multiplex PCR; TCRdb's table is partial and in-frame only. The sample carries approximately 2.5 million clones, approximately 93% recorded once. Sequenced input: naive CD4+ T cells from PBMCs. Documented subset: CD45RA+ positively selected. All receptors come from a man between 18 and 35 years old in good health. Some clones in this sample may be carry-over from other donors' samples.

CDR3 nucleotides: TGTGCCTGGAGTGTATCGCGGACAGGGGGCTATGCAACTAATGAAAAACTGTTTTTT. Amino acid sequence: CAWSVSRTGGYATNEKLFF. The V and J genes are TRBV30 and TRBJ1-4, with TRBD1 identical over 11 bases. The CDR3 contains 19 residues. From germline, CDR1 is GTSNPN and CDR2 SVGIG (reference sequence). The V gene end was trimmed by 0 bases and the J gene end by 0 bases; junction bases not matched to a gene: 9.

V and J are TRBV28 and TRBJ2-4; 7 positions agree with TRBD1. The germline V gene encodes CDR1 MDHEN and CDR2 SYDVKM. The CDR3 length is 16 residues. Losses at the gene ends were 5 bases for V and 0 bases for J; bases not matched to a gene: 7. The CDR3 loop is CASSGTDLLAKNIQYF. The CDR3 nucleotides are TGTGCCAGCAGTGGGACAGACTTGCTAGCCAAAAACATTCAGTACTTC.

This chain connects TRBV7-7 to TRBJ2-2; 8 bases map to TRBD2. The CDR3 sequence is 15 residues long. CDR1 is SSHAT and CDR2 is FNYEAQ in the germline V gene (reference sequence). V shed 10 bases and J 5 bases; nucleotides not matched to a gene: 12. The CDR3 coding sequence is TGTGCCACCGGAAGCGGGAGACGCGGGACCGGGGAGCTGTTTTTT. This encodes CATGSGRRGTGELFF.

The rearrangement joins TRBV18 to TRBJ1-5; D not certain. The CDR3 has 14 amino acids. With 3 bases removed from V and 6 bases from J, the gap between germline ends came to 12 bases. Germline assignment: CDR1 KGHSH and CDR2 LQKENI. The CDR3 reads CASSPFQIGQPQHF. The CDR3 DNA sequence: TGTGCCAGCTCACCGTTCCAGATCGGTCAGCCCCAGCATTTT.

The chain recombines TRBV5-6 with TRBJ1-2; D is uncertain. This CDR3 spans 13 amino acids. Looked up from germline, CDR1 is SGHDT and CDR2 is YYEEEE. V was trimmed by 4 bases and J by 8 bases, leaving 15 bases between them. CDR3 sequence: CASSPARQWGYTF. The CDR3 bases are TGTGCCAGCAGCCCGGCCAGGCAGTGGGGCTACACCTTC. Using reference TRBV5-6 and TRBJ1-2 for the parts outside the CDR3, the full variable domain is DAGVTQSPTHLIKTRGQQVTLRCSPKSGHDTVSWYQQALGQGPQFIFQYYEEEERQRGNFPDRFSGHQFPNYSSELNVNALLLGDSALYLCASSPARQWGYTFGSGTRLTVV.

This clone occurred once. The chain combines TRBV7-6 with TRBJ2-1; possibly TRBD1 for D (5 bases). The CDR3 has 14 residues. CDR1 is SGHVS, CDR2 FNYEAQ, per germline. Deletions cut 2 bases from V and 10 bases from J, with 15 bases between. The DNA of the CDR3 is TGTGCCAGCAGCTTATTAGGGGTGCTCCGCGAGCAGTTCTTC. Translating it yields CASSLLGVLREQFF. Filled out from reference TRBV7-6 and TRBJ2-1, the complete variable domain reads GAGVSQSPRYKVTKRGQDVALRCDPISGHVSLYWYRQALGQGPEFLTYFNYEAQQDKSGLPNDRFSAERPEGSISTLTIQRTEQRDSAMYRCASSLLGVLREQFFGPGTRLTVL.

This clone was seen a handful of times. The rearrangement uses TRBV30 and TRBJ1-1; possibly TRBD1 for D (6 bases). The CDR3 covers 13 residues. Per germline, CDR1 GTSNPN and CDR2 SVGIG (reference sequence). Between the trimmed V and J ends, which lost 3 bases and 4 bases, there was a span of 12 bases. CDR3 bases: TGTGCCTGGAGACAGGGTTTATCCACTGAAGCTTTCTTT. Encoded protein: CAWRQGLSTEAFF.

The chain carries TRBV11-2 and TRBJ2-1; 7 bases fit TRBD2. The CDR3 is made up of 15 amino acids. Unmatched junction bases numbered 12, after V lost 6 bases and J lost 7 bases. CDR1 and CDR2 (germline): SGHAT, FQNNGV. In DNA, the CDR3 is TGTGCCAGCAGTGAAATAGCGGGTAAAGTGAATGAGCAGTTCTTC. This encodes CASSEIAGKVNEQFF.

The V and J genes are TRBV9 and TRBJ1-5; D gene ambiguous. This CDR3 comprises 15 residues. The germline V gene encodes CDR1 SGDLS and CDR2 YYNGEE. Trimming took off 3 bases at V and 6 bases at J, with 16 bases between the two ends. The CDR3 region has the DNA TGTGCCAGCAGCGAGACGGAGGGAGCCAGTCAGCCCCAGCATTTT. Translation: CASSETEGASQPQHF.

The chain uses TRBV10-3 and TRBJ1-2; D gene unclear. Germline V gene sequence: CDR1 ENHRY, CDR2 SYGVKD. Trimming removed 10 bases from V and 2 bases from J, with 8 bases in between. The CDR3 totals 11 residues. CDR3 sequence (DNA): TGTGCCACTCGGGGAAACTATGGCTACACCTTC. It specifies CATRGNYGYTF.